A selection of T cell receptor beta chains follows, all from one sample in a study of shared clonotypes between healthy human individuals. The assay was immunoSEQ multiplex PCR, and TCRdb's table has in-frame clones only and misses some. The sample includes 2,500,000 or so clones, around 90% seen only once; the top ten take 0.37%. Sequenced sample: naive CD4+ T cells from PBMCs. These receptor sequences come from a man in his late teens or twenties in good health. Some clones in this sample may be carry-over from other donors' samples. The CDR3 runs from the conserved cysteine through the conserved F or W. D genes are given only for firm matches. The size entry is marked missing in some rows and otherwise reads once, few, many or a size class.

D gene: TRBD1; V gene: TRBV5-1; clone size: -; J gene: TRBJ2-3; CDR3 protein: CASSLSATGVGDTQYF; CDR3 DNA: TGCGCCAGCAGCTTGAGCGCGACAGGGGTCGGGGATACGCAGTATTTT
D gene: -; V gene: TRBV5-1; clone size: -; J gene: TRBJ1-2; CDR3 protein: CASSLARHTSLWRVDPLPSYYTF; CDR3 DNA: TGCGCCAGCAGCTTGGCACGTCACACCTCTCTATGGAGGGTCGACCCTCTTCCTAGCTACTACACCTTC
D gene: -; V gene: TRBV6-6; clone size: -; J gene: TRBJ1-2; CDR3 protein: CASKRVGQLDSYTF; CDR3 DNA: TGTGCCAGCAAGCGAGTCGGACAGTTAGATAGCTACACCTTC
D gene: -; V gene: TRBV18; clone size: -; J gene: TRBJ2-1; CDR3 protein: CASSPPQGSSYNEQFF; CDR3 DNA: TGTGCCAGCTCACCACCGCAGGGTAGCTCCTACAATGAGCAGTTCTTC
D gene: -; V gene: TRBV2; clone size: once; J gene: TRBJ2-7; CDR3 protein: CASSVGGIRTYEQYF; CDR3 DNA: TGTGCCAGCAGTGTAGGCGGGATTAGGACCTACGAGCAGTACTTC
D gene: TRBD2; V gene: TRBV6-5; clone size: -; J gene: TRBJ2-5; CDR3 protein: CASSYDWGGAETQYF; CDR3 DNA: TGTGCCAGCAGTTACGATTGGGGGGGAGCAGAGACCCAGTACTTC
D gene: TRBD1; V gene: TRBV2; clone size: -; J gene: TRBJ1-2; CDR3 protein: CASSAQGAYGYTF; CDR3 DNA: TGTGCCAGCAGTGCTCAGGGGGCGTATGGCTACACCTTC
D gene: TRBD1; V gene: TRBV9; clone size: -; J gene: TRBJ2-2; CDR3 protein: CASRGRTGSTGELFF; CDR3 DNA: TGTGCCAGCAGGGGGCGGACAGGGAGCACCGGGGAGCTGTTTTTT
D gene: TRBD2; V gene: TRBV9; clone size: -; J gene: TRBJ2-5; CDR3 protein: CASTRGLADNTQYF; CDR3 DNA: TGTGCCAGCACCAGGGGACTAGCGGACAATACCCAGTACTTC
D gene: -; V gene: TRBV5-1; clone size: -; J gene: TRBJ2-1; CDR3 protein: CASSLEPNSYNEQFF; CDR3 DNA: TGCGCCAGCAGCTTGGAACCCAACTCCTACAATGAGCAGTTCTTC
D gene: TRBD1; V gene: TRBV7-3; clone size: -; J gene: TRBJ1-2; CDR3 protein: CASSLVPGTADGYTF; CDR3 DNA: TGTGCCAGCAGCTTAGTACCCGGGACAGCCGATGGCTACACCTTC
D gene: TRBD1; V gene: TRBV6-1; clone size: -; J gene: TRBJ2-7; CDR3 protein: CASSPGQGNIHEQYF; CDR3 DNA: TGTGCCAGCAGCCCGGGACAGGGGAACATCCACGAGCAGTACTTC
D gene: TRBD1; V gene: TRBV6-5; clone size: -; J gene: TRBJ2-7; CDR3 protein: CASINHRQGTYEQYF; CDR3 DNA: TGTGCCAGCATAAACCATAGACAGGGTACCTACGAGCAGTACTTC
D gene: -; V gene: TRBV2; clone size: -; J gene: TRBJ2-7; CDR3 protein: CASSEVGTQYEQYF; CDR3 DNA: TGTGCCAGCAGTGAAGTAGGGACCCAGTACGAGCAGTACTTC
D gene: TRBD1; V gene: TRBV5-1; clone size: -; J gene: TRBJ2-7; CDR3 protein: CASNFADRGGEQYF; CDR3 DNA: TGCGCCAGCAACTTTGCGGACAGGGGAGGAGAGCAGTACTTC
D gene: -; V gene: TRBV19; clone size: -; J gene: TRBJ2-1; CDR3 protein: CASSPRVQGLEQFF; CDR3 DNA: TGTGCCAGTAGCCCACGAGTTCAGGGTTTGGAGCAGTTCTTC
D gene: -; V gene: TRBV4-1; clone size: -; J gene: TRBJ1-5; CDR3 protein: CASSQEVYRQPQHF; CDR3 DNA: TGCGCCAGCAGCCAAGAGGTTTACCGGCAGCCCCAGCATTTT
D gene: TRBD2; V gene: TRBV18; clone size: -; J gene: TRBJ2-5; CDR3 protein: CASSPLIALAGGQETQYF; CDR3 DNA: TGTGCCAGCTCACCACTTATTGCTCTAGCGGGAGGGCAAGAGACCCAGTACTTC
D gene: TRBD1; V gene: TRBV7-3; clone size: -; J gene: TRBJ2-3; CDR3 protein: CASSPGQGDTQYF; CDR3 DNA: TGTGCCAGCAGCCCTGGACAGGGGGATACGCAGTATTTT
D gene: TRBD2; V gene: TRBV28; clone size: once; J gene: TRBJ2-7; CDR3 protein: CASPPRREGFYEQYF; CDR3 DNA: TGTGCCAGCCCGCCCCGGCGGGAGGGATTCTACGAGCAGTACTTC
D gene: TRBD1; V gene: TRBV6-5; clone size: -; J gene: TRBJ1-1; CDR3 protein: CASRLQGTTEAFF; CDR3 DNA: TGTGCCAGCAGATTACAGGGGACCACTGAAGCTTTCTTT
D gene: -; V gene: TRBV11-1; clone size: once; J gene: TRBJ2-7; CDR3 protein: CASSLGLGRLAYEQYF; CDR3 DNA: TGTGCCAGCAGCTTAGGACTTGGGCGGTTAGCCTACGAGCAGTACTTC
D gene: TRBD1; V gene: TRBV28; clone size: -; J gene: TRBJ2-1; CDR3 protein: CASSATGGRFF; CDR3 DNA: TGTGCCAGCAGTGCGACAGGGGGAAGGTTCTTC
D gene: -; V gene: TRBV9; clone size: -; J gene: TRBJ1-2; CDR3 protein: CASSPIRGGVGYTF; CDR3 DNA: TGTGCCAGCAGCCCCATTCGGGGGGGCGTTGGCTACACCTTC
D gene: -; V gene: TRBV5-1; clone size: once; J gene: TRBJ2-5; CDR3 protein: CASSPGTARETQYF; CDR3 DNA: TGCGCCAGCAGCCCGGGGACGGCTCGAGAGACCCAGTACTTC
D gene: -; V gene: TRBV5-1; clone size: -; J gene: TRBJ2-7; CDR3 protein: CASGIQDSSYEQYF; CDR3 DNA: TGCGCCAGCGGGATTCAGGATAGCTCCTACGAGCAGTACTTC
D gene: -; V gene: TRBV5-6; clone size: -; J gene: TRBJ1-5; CDR3 protein: CASSLLNRKGHQPQHF; CDR3 DNA: TGTGCCAGCAGCCTTCTTAACAGGAAGGGGCATCAGCCCCAGCATTTT
D gene: -; V gene: TRBV2; clone size: -; J gene: TRBJ2-2; CDR3 protein: CASSEVGVANTGELFF; CDR3 DNA: TGTGCCAGCAGTGAAGTCGGGGTTGCGAACACCGGGGAGCTGTTTTTT
D gene: TRBD1; V gene: TRBV29-1; clone size: -; J gene: TRBJ1-1; CDR3 protein: CSVRGQGGTEAFF; CDR3 DNA: TGCAGCGTGAGGGGACAGGGGGGGACTGAAGCTTTCTTT
D gene: -; V gene: TRBV6-5; clone size: -; J gene: TRBJ2-7; CDR3 protein: CASSYRTGEQYF; CDR3 DNA: TGTGCCAGCAGTTATAGGACGGGCGAGCAGTACTTC
D gene: TRBD1; V gene: TRBV5-1; clone size: -; J gene: TRBJ1-2; CDR3 protein: CASSLNAPGGISYGYTF; CDR3 DNA: TGCGCCAGCAGCTTGAACGCCCCAGGGGGCATTAGCTATGGCTACACCTTC
D gene: -; V gene: TRBV5-1; clone size: -; J gene: TRBJ1-2; CDR3 protein: CASSLDNYYGYTF; CDR3 DNA: TGCGCCAGCAGCTTGGACAATTACTATGGCTACACCTTC
D gene: -; V gene: TRBV5-1; clone size: -; J gene: TRBJ2-1; CDR3 protein: CASSPDRNTNEQFF; CDR3 DNA: TGCGCCAGCAGCCCGGACCGAAACACCAATGAGCAGTTCTTC
D gene: -; V gene: TRBV27; clone size: -; J gene: TRBJ2-1; CDR3 protein: CASSFEGLAYEQFF; CDR3 DNA: TGTGCCAGCAGTTTTGAAGGGCTAGCTTATGAGCAGTTCTTC
D gene: -; V gene: TRBV28; clone size: -; J gene: TRBJ2-5; CDR3 protein: CASSPGGYETQYF; CDR3 DNA: TGTGCCAGCAGTCCCGGGGGTTATGAGACCCAGTACTTC
D gene: -; V gene: TRBV4-3; clone size: -; J gene: TRBJ1-3; CDR3 protein: CASSQAHNSGNTIYF; CDR3 DNA: TGCGCCAGCAGCCAAGCCCACAACTCTGGAAACACCATATATTTT
D gene: -; V gene: TRBV7-9; clone size: -; J gene: TRBJ1-5; CDR3 protein: CASSLPRGPQHF; CDR3 DNA: TGTGCCAGCAGCTTACCGCGCGGGCCCCAGCATTTT
D gene: -; V gene: TRBV29-1; clone size: -; J gene: TRBJ2-1; CDR3 protein: CSVGHNSYNEQFF; CDR3 DNA: TGCAGCGTGGGACATAACTCCTACAATGAGCAGTTCTTC
D gene: TRBD1; V gene: TRBV28; clone size: -; J gene: TRBJ1-2; CDR3 protein: CASSPWTGGRYGYTF; CDR3 DNA: TGTGCCAGCAGCCCCTGGACAGGGGGGAGGTATGGCTACACCTTC
D gene: -; V gene: TRBV4-1; clone size: -; J gene: TRBJ2-3; CDR3 protein: CASSQAYPSTDTQYF; CDR3 DNA: TGCGCCAGCAGCCAAGCATACCCGAGCACAGATACGCAGTATTTT
D gene: TRBD2; V gene: TRBV5-1; clone size: -; J gene: TRBJ2-2; CDR3 protein: CASRSGLAGVELFF; CDR3 DNA: TGCGCCAGCAGGTCCGGACTAGCGGGAGTGGAGCTGTTTTTT
D gene: -; V gene: TRBV18; clone size: -; J gene: TRBJ1-1; CDR3 protein: CASSPGRGTEAFF; CDR3 DNA: TGTGCCAGCTCACCGGGGCGGGGCACTGAAGCTTTCTTT